This T cell receptor beta chain was sequenced during a study of cytomegalovirus exposure and HLA in healthy donors. Whole-study results and caveats: In a later analysis, most CMV-associated TCR beta chains appeared HLA-restricted. What was likely a sequencing artifact was a cluster of highly shared sequence variants.

V gave up 2 bases and J gave up 0 bases, with 15 bases separating them. The CDR3 runs to 17 residues. Germline V gives CDR1 SGHRS, CDR2 YFSETQ. PCR primers comprised 60 Vbeta and 13 Jbeta primers. The assay was immunoSEQ multiplex PCR, and TCRdb's table has in-frame clones only and misses some. The sample carries roughly 110,000 clones, around 85% recorded once. Concerning this clone: Antigen specificity is unknown.

The clonotype was recovered from a man aged 55 to 70 in good health and CMV-seronegative. Input material: PBMCs. The chain links TRBV5-1 to TRBJ1-3; tentative D call: TRBD1 (6 bases). Written as DNA, the CDR3 is TGCGCCAGCAGCTTAACAGGGAATGAGGGCTCTGGAAACACCATATATTTT. It yields the protein CASSLTGNEGSGNTIYF.